These 31 T cell receptor beta chains share one sample of origin, sequenced in a study of OX40 agonist ivuxolimab in advanced cancers. Data came from immunoSEQ multiplex PCR; TCRdb stores just in-frame clones and leaves some out. In the table there are around 53,000 clones, nearly 95% of which are singletons. Sequenced material: CD4+ or CD8+ T cells sorted from blood, taken in a trial of the OX40 agonist ivuxolimab. Receptor source: an adult with an advanced solid tumor such as melanoma, head and neck, liver or kidney cancer.

This clone has more than one count but fewer than ten. The chain has TRBV6-1 and TRBJ1-4; D remains unclear. CDR1 is MNHNS and CDR2 is SASEGT in the germline V gene. The CDR3 contains 13 residues. V dropped 4 bases and J dropped 8 bases, with 11 bases sitting between them. The CDR3 DNA reads as TGTGCCAGCAGTGGCGGCCGGAGGGAAAAACTGTTTTTT. This codes for CASSGGRREKLFF.

The chain employs TRBV7-2 and TRBJ2-1, with TRBD2 identical over 14 bases. The V gene end was trimmed by 4 bases and the J gene end by 2 bases; junction bases not matched to a gene: 4. From germline, CDR1 is SGHTA and CDR2 FQGNSA. The CDR3 loop spans 17 amino acids. For the CDR3, the DNA is TGTGCCAGCAGCTCGGGACTAGCGGGAGCTCCCTACAATGAGCAGTTCTTC. As protein: CASSSGLAGAPYNEQFF.

This chain joins TRBV7-8 and TRBJ2-2, with TRBD1 matching 10 bases. The CDR3 runs 19 residues. With V trimmed by 0 bases and J by 4 bases, 11 bases remained unmatched. CDR1 and CDR2 from the germline V gene are SGHVS and FQNEAQ. The CDR3 DNA reads as TGTGCCAGCAGCTTAGCGCGATTATTGGGACAGGGGACCACCGGGGAGCTGTTTTTT. Translating it yields CASSLARLLGQGTTGELFF.

The chain couples TRBV7-8 to TRBJ2-1, with D possibly matching TRBD2 (5 bases). The CDR3 runs to 17 residues. Per germline, CDR1 SGHVS and CDR2 FQNEAQ. V lost 10 bases to trimming and J lost 7 bases, with 29 bases between them. CDR3 sequence reads: CATLRTPGLALSNEQFF. CDR3 in DNA: TGTGCCACCCTGCGGACTCCGGGCTTAGCGTTATCAAATGAGCAGTTCTTC.

The chain recombines TRBV6-1 with TRBJ2-7; the D gene is possibly TRBD1 (5 bases). The germline CDR1 and CDR2 sequences are MNHNS and SASEGT. The CDR3 sequence is 14 residues long. V was cut by 6 bases and J by 4 bases, with 16 bases left in between. In nucleotides, the CDR3 is TGTGCCAGCAGGGTGGGGCAGGGTCCTTACGAGCAGTACTTC. Its translation is CASRVGQGPYEQYF.

This rearrangement joins TRBV9 to TRBJ2-5; D possibly corresponds to TRBD2 (5 bases). CDR3 length: 15 residues. Germline V CDR1 and CDR2: SGDLS, YYNGEE. Trimming shortened V by 0 bases and J by 2 bases, and 11 bases separated the two germline ends. CDR3 region: CASSVGASLQETQYF. In nucleotides, the CDR3 is TGTGCCAGCAGCGTAGGTGCTAGCCTACAAGAGACCCAGTACTTC.

J is TRBJ2-7 and V is TRBV6-5; the D call may be TRBD1 or TRBD2 (5 bases each). The CDR3 contains 14 residues. Trimming removed 10 bases at V and 4 bases at J, with 20 bases between. Germline CDR1 MNHEY, CDR2 SVGAGI. The CDR3 DNA reads as TGTGCCACCCGGGACCAGGGAAAAGGGTACGAGCAGTACTTC. Its translation: CATRDQGKGYEQYF.

The CDR3 here is CASSYPGQGRETQYF. CDR3 sequence (DNA): TGTGCCAGCAGCTACCCGGGACAGGGAAGGGAGACCCAGTACTTC. The chain uses TRBV7-9 and TRBJ2-5, with 9 bases aligning to TRBD1. CDR1 SEHNR and CDR2 FQNEAQ come from the germline V gene (reference sequence). With V trimmed by 4 bases and J by 5 bases, 8 bases remained unmatched. The CDR3 is 15 residues long.

The chain uses TRBV14 and TRBJ2-7; D may be TRBD2 (6 bases). Trimming left V 4 bases short and J 3 bases short, with 16 bases between. This CDR3 contains 15 residues. Germline values: CDR1 SGHDN, CDR2 FVKESK. CDR3 nucleotides: TGTGCCAGCAGCCCGAGCAGCTGGAGGGGCTACGAGCAGTACTTC. Its protein is CASSPSSWRGYEQYF.

J is TRBJ2-5 and V is TRBV6-6; 8 nucleotides agree with TRBD2. V dropped 1 base and J dropped 1; count of bases not matched to a gene: 2. From germline, CDR1 is MNHNY and CDR2 SVGAGI (reference sequence). The CDR3 is 15 amino acids. The CDR3 DNA reads as TGTGCCAGCAGTTACTTAGCGGGGATCCAAGAGACCCAGTACTTC. This gives the protein CASSYLAGIQETQYF.

The rearrangement links TRBV11-2 to TRBJ2-7; 7 bases fit TRBD1. The CDR3 spans 16 residues. The germline CDR1 and CDR2 sequences are SGHAT and FQNNGV. V gave up 2 bases and J gave up 2 bases; unmatched junction bases: 9. The CDR3 DNA sequence: TGTGCCAGCAGCTTACACTACCGACAGGGAACCTACGAGCAGTACTTC. Protein: CASSLHYRQGTYEQYF. Using reference TRBV11-2 and TRBJ2-7 for the parts outside the CDR3, the full variable domain is EAGVAQSPRYKIIEKRQSVAFWCNPISGHATLYWYQQILGQGPKLLIQFQNNGVVDDSQLPKDRFSAERLKGVDSTLKIQPAKLEDSAVYLCASSLHYRQGTYEQYFGPGTRLTVT.

This chain joins TRBV7-8 and TRBJ1-1; D is possibly TRBD1 (5 bases). The germline V gene has CDR1 SGHVS and CDR2 FQNEAQ. The CDR3 spans 15 residues. The germline V and J ends were trimmed by 5 bases and 0 bases, with 13 bases remaining between them. The CDR3 DNA reads as TGTGCCAGCAGCACCCGACAGAGCATGAACACTGAAGCTTTCTTT. This translates into CASSTRQSMNTEAFF.

The chain employs TRBV11-3 and TRBJ2-1; D is unresolved. This CDR3 has 13 amino acids. V dropped 4 bases and J dropped 4 bases, with 8 bases sitting between them. CDR1 and CDR2 (germline): SGHNT, YENEEA. The CDR3 sequence is CASSSTNYNEQFF. The CDR3 DNA reads TGTGCCAGCAGCTCTACCAATTACAATGAGCAGTTCTTC.

In this sample, this clone turned up once. V usage is TRBV28 and J usage is TRBJ2-1, with 11 bases matching TRBD2. The CDR3 runs 13 residues. Germline values: CDR1 MDHEN, CDR2 SYDVKM. The trim removed 10 bases at V and 6 bases at J, leaving 5 bases unmatched. The CDR3 DNA follows: TGTGCCATAGCGGGAGGGAGCGCCAATGAGCAGTTCTTC. Amino acid sequence: CAIAGGSANEQFF. Filled out from reference TRBV28 and TRBJ2-1, the complete variable domain reads DVKVTQSSRYLVKRTGEKVFLECVQDMDHENMFWYRQDPGLGLRLIYFSYDVKMKEKGDIPEGYSVSREKKERFSLILESASTNQTSMYLCAIAGGSANEQFFGPGTRLTVL.

The chain joins TRBV7-9 to TRBJ2-7; possible D gene TRBD2, 5 bases. Germline lookup yields CDR1 SEHNR and CDR2 FQNEAQ (reference sequence). The CDR3 length is 14 residues. The V end was cut by 0 bases, the J end by 1 base, with 7 bases between. CDR3 nucleotides: TGTGCCAGCAGCTTAGCGGGAGATTCCTACGAGCAGTACTTC. Translation: CASSLAGDSYEQYF. Based on the CDR3 plus reference TRBV7-9 and TRBJ2-7, the full variable domain is DTGVSQNPRHKITKRGQNVTFRCDPISEHNRLYWYRQTLGQGPEFLTYFQNEAQLEKSRLLSDRFSAERPKGSFSTLEIQRTEQGDSAMYLCASSLAGDSYEQYFGPGTRLTVT.

The chain uses TRBV29-1 and TRBJ2-1, with 9 bases that match TRBD2. Looked up from germline, CDR1 is SQVTM and CDR2 is ANQGSEA. V shed 4 bases, J shed 7 bases, and the junction held 8 bases outside the gene matches. This CDR3 has 14 residues. The CDR3 nucleotides are TGCAGCGTTGCCGGCGGGAGGGCTTCAAATGAGCAGTTCTTC. It yields the protein CSVAGGRASNEQFF.

CDR3 bases: TGTGCCAGCAGCTGGGGACAGGGGGGCTACGAGCAGTACTTC. It specifies CASSWGQGGYEQYF. The chain links TRBV13 to TRBJ2-7; 11 bases match TRBD1. Germline CDR1 reads PRHDT; CDR2 reads FYEKMQ (reference sequence). The J segment lost 3 bases and the V segment lost 4 bases, leaving 2 bases of the junction unmatched. The CDR3 is 14 amino acids.

The rearrangement joins TRBV7-9 to TRBJ1-2; D is perhaps TRBD1 (6 bases). Germline V CDR1 and CDR2: SEHNR, FQNEAQ (reference sequence). There are 14 residues in the CDR3. Between the trimmed V and J ends, which lost 4 bases and 6 bases, there was a span of 15 bases. The CDR3 DNA is TGTGCCAGCAGCTCATCTTACCGGGACAATGGCTACACCTTC. Protein: CASSSSYRDNGYTF.

The J gene is TRBJ1-2, the V gene TRBV29-1; D unresolved. The CDR3 consists of 16 residues. Germline V lookup: CDR1 SQVTM, CDR2 ANQGSEA. V lost 2 bases, J lost 0 bases, and 16 bases lay in between. CDR3 sequence (DNA): TGCAGCGTTGAACCCTCGGAGGCCACCACTAACTATGGCTACACCTTC. Its translation: CSVEPSEATTNYGYTF.

The V and J genes are TRBV15 and TRBJ2-7; D is possibly TRBD2 (5 bases). V was shortened by 0 bases and J by 2 bases, with 14 bases between the two germline ends. This CDR3 comprises 16 residues. Germline V gene lookup returns CDR1 LNHNV and CDR2 YYDKDF (reference sequence). The DNA for the CDR3 is TGTGCCACCAGCAGAGATCTCAGCGGAAGAACCTACGAGCAGTACTTC. Translation gives CATSRDLSGRTYEQYF.

The rearrangement links TRBV29-1 to TRBJ2-7; a weak D match, TRBD2 (6 bases). CDR3 size: 12 residues. CDR1 and CDR2 from the germline V gene are SQVTM and ANQGSEA. The V end was cut by 0 bases, the J end by 4 bases, with 7 bases between. The chain's CDR3 is CSVEEREYEQYF. The DNA of the CDR3 is TGCAGCGTTGAAGAACGGGAGTACGAGCAGTACTTC.

This chain links TRBV28 with TRBJ2-7; D not certain. In germline, CDR1 is MDHEN, CDR2 SYDVKM. The CDR3 spans 15 residues. Trimming left V 7 bases short and J 3 bases short, with 19 bases between. CDR3 in amino acids: CASNAIMDSHYEQYF. CDR3 sequence (DNA): TGTGCCAGCAATGCAATCATGGATTCACACTACGAGCAGTACTTC.

The chain recombines TRBV19 with TRBJ2-2, with 8 bases aligning to TRBD2. CDR3 length: 13 amino acids. The V segment lost 8 bases and the J segment 3 bases; nucleotides outside the gene matches: 2. Germline CDR1 LNHDA, CDR2 SQIVND (reference sequence). The CDR3 region has the DNA TGTGCCAGTTACGGGAGGGACACCGGGGAGCTGTTTTTT. This translates into CASYGRDTGELFF.

The chain is built from TRBV7-9 and TRBJ2-5, with TRBD2 matching over 9 bases. The CDR3 extends over 16 amino acids. The V segment lost 5 bases and the J segment 2 bases; nucleotides outside the gene matches: 9. CDR1 is SEHNR and CDR2 is FQNEAQ in the germline V gene (reference sequence). This CDR3 is CASSTLAGGEQETQYF. Here the CDR3 DNA reads TGTGCCAGCAGCACACTAGCGGGCGGCGAGCAAGAGACCCAGTACTTC.

The gene calls are TRBV5-1 and TRBJ2-2; perhaps TRBD1 as D (5 bases). V lost 2 bases to trimming and J lost 2 bases, with 10 bases between them. Germline CDR1 SGHRS, CDR2 YFSETQ. CDR3 length: 15 amino acids. The CDR3 DNA reads TGCGCCAGCAGCTTAATCAGGGAAAACACCGGGGAGCTGTTTTTT. Its translation: CASSLIRENTGELFF. Using reference TRBV5-1 and TRBJ2-2 for the parts outside the CDR3, the full variable domain is KAGVTQTPRYLIKTRGQQVTLSCSPISGHRSVSWYQQTPGQGLQFLFEYFSETQRNKGNFPGRFSGRQFSNSRSEMNVSTLELGDSALYLCASSLIRENTGELFFGEGSRLTVL.

The V call is TRBV13, the J call TRBJ2-1; 14 bases line up with TRBD2. Germline assignment: CDR1 PRHDT and CDR2 FYEKMQ (reference sequence). The CDR3 has 16 residues. V lost 0 bases to trimming and J lost 8 bases; unmatched junction nucleotides: 3. The CDR3 sequence is CASSLGGLAGVHEQFF. The CDR3 DNA is TGTGCCAGCAGCTTAGGGGGACTAGCGGGAGTCCATGAGCAGTTCTTC.

This rearrangement joins TRBV6-6 to TRBJ2-7; D unclear. CDR1 and CDR2 from the germline V gene are MNHNY and SVGAGI (reference sequence). The CDR3 is 13 amino acids. V lost 7 bases to trimming and J lost 2 bases, with 12 bases between them. In DNA form, the CDR3 reads TGTGCCAGCACCCAGGACCAGCCCTACGAGCAGTACTTC. Protein: CASTQDQPYEQYF.

The chain has TRBV5-6 and TRBJ2-7; TRBD1 matches 10 bases. Germline V gene data show CDR1 as SGHDT and CDR2 as YYEEEE. The length of the CDR3 is 15 residues. With V trimmed by 4 bases and J by 4 bases, 8 bases remained unmatched. In DNA, the CDR3 is TGTGCCAGCAGCGTTAATCCGGGACAGGGGTACGAGCAGTACTTC. It is translated as CASSVNPGQGYEQYF.

V usage is TRBV14 and J usage is TRBJ2-7; D might be TRBD2 (5 bases). The CDR3 runs 15 residues. Germline-derived CDR1 and CDR2 are SGHDN and FVKESK. Trimming pared 3 bases from V and 2 bases from J, leaving 14 bases between. CDR3 nucleotide sequence: TGTGCCAGCAGCCATTCTGGAGGATGGGCCTACGAGCAGTACTTC. This sequence encodes CASSHSGGWAYEQYF.

The gene calls are TRBV19 and TRBJ1-1; 9 bases map to TRBD1. This CDR3 region has 16 residues. V gave up 4 bases and J gave up 4 bases; unmatched junction bases: 10. The germline V gene has CDR1 LNHDA and CDR2 SQIVND (reference sequence). The CDR3 region has the DNA TGTGCCAGTAGTACCCTCCGGGACAGGGACATCACTGAAGCTTTCTTT. This codes for CASSTLRDRDITEAFF.

The gene calls are TRBV15 and TRBJ2-3; 15 positions agree with TRBD2. V was clipped by 0 bases and J by 4 bases; unmatched bases: 5. The CDR3 is 18 amino acids. CDR1 and CDR2 from the germline V gene are LNHNV and YYDKDF (reference sequence). In DNA, the CDR3 is TGTGCCACCAGCAGAGAATTGGGACTAGCGGGAGGTGCAGATACGCAGTATTTT. Its protein product is CATSRELGLAGGADTQYF.